In its sample, the clone carrying this T cell receptor beta chain was seen a few times. CDR3 length equals 16 residues. Deletions cut 2 bases from V and 2 bases from J, with 10 bases between. The V gene's germline CDR1 is LGHNA and CDR2 YNFKEQ. TCRdb itself ran the RT-PCR reads through MiXCR, one entry per CDR3 protein. The sample has about 680,000 distinct CDR3 sequences, approximately 14% seen once; the top ten hold about 3.9%. J is TRBJ1-6 and V is TRBV4-2, with a weak D call TRBD1 (5 bases). The sequence derives from a female donor in good health, serving as a healthy control. The sequencing sample was made of memory CD4+ T cells from blood. Written as DNA, the CDR3 is TGTGCCAGCAGCCAAAAACTGACAGCCTATAATTCACCCCTCCACTTT. Its translation is CASSQKLTAYNSPLHF.